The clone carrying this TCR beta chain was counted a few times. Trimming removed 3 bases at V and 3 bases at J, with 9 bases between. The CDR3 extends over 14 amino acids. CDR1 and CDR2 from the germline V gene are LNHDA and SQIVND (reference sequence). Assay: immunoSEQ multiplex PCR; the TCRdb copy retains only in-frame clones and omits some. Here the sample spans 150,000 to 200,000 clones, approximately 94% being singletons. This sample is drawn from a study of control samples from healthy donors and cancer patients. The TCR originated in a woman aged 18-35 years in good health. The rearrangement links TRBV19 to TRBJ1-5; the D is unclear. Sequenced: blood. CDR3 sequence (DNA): TGTGCCAGTAGTATCGGACGGATCAATCAGCCCCAGCATTTT. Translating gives CASSIGRINQPQHF.